Sequencing of this T cell receptor (beta chain) was carried out in a study of blood T cell repertoires in COVID-19. The CDR3 totals 14 residues. V lost 6 bases and J lost 2, with 13 bases in between. Germline V gene data show CDR1 as SGHVS and CDR2 as FQNEAQ. In the authors' workflow: Counts of nucleated cells, estimated from reference gene primer amplification, were obtained. Generated by immunoSEQ multiplex PCR, the TCRdb table keeps only in-frame clones and is missing some. V, J and clone size derive from that table, while D and trimming were established from the DNA sequence. The table has 35,000 to 50,000 clones, about 88% seen once.

This TCR was sampled from a man between 65 and 85 years old with active COVID-19. The chain joins TRBV7-8 to TRBJ2-5; maybe TRBD1 (6 bases). Sequences were obtained from peripheral blood. The CDR3 region is CASRPYTGQETQYF. In nucleotides, the CDR3 is TGTGCCAGCAGACCCTATACAGGGCAAGAGACCCAGTACTTC. Full variable domain (missing parts from reference TRBV7-8 and TRBJ2-5): GAGVSQSPRYKVAKRGQDVALRCDPISGHVSLFWYQQALGQGPEFLTYFQNEAQLDKSGLPSDRFFAERPEGSVSTLKIQRTQQEDSAVYLCASRPYTGQETQYFGPGTRLLVL.